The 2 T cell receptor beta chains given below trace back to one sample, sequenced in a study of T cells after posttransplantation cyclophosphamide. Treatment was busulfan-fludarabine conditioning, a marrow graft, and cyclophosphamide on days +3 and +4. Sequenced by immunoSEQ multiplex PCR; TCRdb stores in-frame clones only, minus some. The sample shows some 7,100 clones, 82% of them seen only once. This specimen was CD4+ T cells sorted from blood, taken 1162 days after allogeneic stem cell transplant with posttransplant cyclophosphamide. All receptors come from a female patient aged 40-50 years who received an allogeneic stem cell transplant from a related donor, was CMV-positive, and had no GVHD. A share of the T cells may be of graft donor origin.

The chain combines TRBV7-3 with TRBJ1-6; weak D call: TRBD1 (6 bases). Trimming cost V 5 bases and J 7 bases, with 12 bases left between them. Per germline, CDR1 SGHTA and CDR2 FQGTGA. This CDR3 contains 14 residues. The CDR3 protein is CASSLQGQNSPLHF. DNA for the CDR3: TGTGCCAGCAGCCTGCAAGGACAGAATTCACCCCTCCACTTT.

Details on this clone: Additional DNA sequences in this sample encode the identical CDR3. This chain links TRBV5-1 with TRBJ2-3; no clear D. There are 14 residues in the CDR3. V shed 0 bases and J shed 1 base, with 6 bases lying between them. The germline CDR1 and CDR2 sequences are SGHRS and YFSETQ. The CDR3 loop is CASSLGTGTDTQYF. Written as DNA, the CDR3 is TGCGCCAGCAGCTTGGGAACAGGCACAGATACGCAGTATTTT.